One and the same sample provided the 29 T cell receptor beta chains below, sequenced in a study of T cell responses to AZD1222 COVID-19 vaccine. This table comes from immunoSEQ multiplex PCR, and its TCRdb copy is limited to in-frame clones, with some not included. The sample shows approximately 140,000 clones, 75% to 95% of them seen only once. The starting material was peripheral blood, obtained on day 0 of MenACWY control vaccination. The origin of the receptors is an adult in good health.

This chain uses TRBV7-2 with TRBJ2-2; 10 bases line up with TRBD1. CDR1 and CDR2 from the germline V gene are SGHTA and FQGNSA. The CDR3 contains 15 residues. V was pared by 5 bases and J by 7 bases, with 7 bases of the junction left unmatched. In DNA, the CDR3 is TGTGCCAGCAGCCCGACAGGGGGCTACATCGGGGAGCTGTTTTTT. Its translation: CASSPTGGYIGELFF.

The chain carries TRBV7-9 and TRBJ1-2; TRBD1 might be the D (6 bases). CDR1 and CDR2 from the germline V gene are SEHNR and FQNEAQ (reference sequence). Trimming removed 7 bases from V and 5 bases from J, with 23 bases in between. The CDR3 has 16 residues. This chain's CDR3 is CASTTQSAGQGYGYTF. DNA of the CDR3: TGTGCCAGCACCACCCAGTCCGCGGGGCAGGGGTATGGCTACACCTTC.

CDR3 in DNA: TGTGCCAGCAGCCCCGGGGGGGAGTATGGCTACACCTTC. Residues: CASSPGGEYGYTF. V and J are TRBV7-3 and TRBJ1-2, with D possibly TRBD1 on 5 matching bases. The CDR3 covers 13 residues. The germline gives CDR1 SGHTA, CDR2 FQGTGA. V was cut by 5 bases and J by 5 bases, with 12 bases left in between.

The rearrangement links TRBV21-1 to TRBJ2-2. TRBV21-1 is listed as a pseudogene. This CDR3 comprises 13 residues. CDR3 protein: CASSKDRDGELFF. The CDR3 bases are TGTGCCAGCAGCAAAGATAGGGACGGGGAGCTGTTTTTT.

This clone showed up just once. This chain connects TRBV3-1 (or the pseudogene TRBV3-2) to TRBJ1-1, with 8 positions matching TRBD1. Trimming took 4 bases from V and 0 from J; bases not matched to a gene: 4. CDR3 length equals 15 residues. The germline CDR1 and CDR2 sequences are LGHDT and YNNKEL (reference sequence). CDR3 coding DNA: TGTGCCAGCAGCCCCGGGACAGGCCTGAACACTGAAGCTTTCTTT. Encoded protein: CASSPGTGLNTEAFF.

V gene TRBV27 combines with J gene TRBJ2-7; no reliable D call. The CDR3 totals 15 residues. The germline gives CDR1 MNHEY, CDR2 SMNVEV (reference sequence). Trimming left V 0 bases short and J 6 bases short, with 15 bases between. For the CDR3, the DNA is TGTGCCAGCAGTTTATCTGGGGATTTCGTCTCCGAGCAGTACTTC. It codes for CASSLSGDFVSEQYF.

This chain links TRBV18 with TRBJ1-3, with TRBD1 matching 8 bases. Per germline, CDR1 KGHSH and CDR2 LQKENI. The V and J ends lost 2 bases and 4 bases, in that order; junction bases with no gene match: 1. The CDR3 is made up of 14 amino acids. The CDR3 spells CASSPGQGGNTIYF. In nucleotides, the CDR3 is TGTGCCAGCTCACCAGGACAGGGAGGAAACACCATATATTTT.

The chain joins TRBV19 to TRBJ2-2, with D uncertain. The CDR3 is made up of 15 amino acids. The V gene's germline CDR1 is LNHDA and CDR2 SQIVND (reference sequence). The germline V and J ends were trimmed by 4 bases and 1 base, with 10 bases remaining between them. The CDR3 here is CASSNYGRNTGELFF. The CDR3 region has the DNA TGTGCCAGTAGTAACTATGGACGGAACACCGGGGAGCTGTTTTTT.

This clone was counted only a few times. Written as DNA, the CDR3 is TGTGCCAGCAGTTTATTCATTAAAGACACCGGGGAGCTGTTTTTT. Its protein is CASSLFIKDTGELFF. The chain recombines TRBV7-8 with TRBJ2-2; D gene unclear. V lost 6 bases and J 3 bases, leaving 14 bases between the germline ends. Germline CDR1 reads SGHVS; CDR2 reads FQNEAQ. The CDR3 has 15 amino acids.

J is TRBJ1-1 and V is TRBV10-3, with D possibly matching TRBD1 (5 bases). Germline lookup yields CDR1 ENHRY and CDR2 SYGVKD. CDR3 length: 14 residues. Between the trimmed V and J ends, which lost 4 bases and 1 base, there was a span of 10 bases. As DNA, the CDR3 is TGTGCCATCAGTGCGGGACGGGGGAACACTGAAGCTTTCTTT. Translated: CAISAGRGNTEAFF.

The CDR3 loop is CASSLGLAGGLNEQFF. The CDR3 bases are TGTGCCAGCAGCTTAGGCCTAGCGGGAGGTCTCAATGAGCAGTTCTTC. This rearrangement joins TRBV7-2 to TRBJ2-1; TRBD2 agrees at 11 bases. The CDR3 is 16 residues long. V shed 1 base and J 6 bases; nucleotides not matched to a gene: 5. Germline CDR1 SGHTA, CDR2 FQGNSA. The full variable domain, completed using reference TRBV7-2 and TRBJ2-1, is GAGVSQSPSNKVTEKGKDVELRCDPISGHTALYWYRQSLGQGLEFLIYFQGNSAPDKSGLPSDRFSAERTGGSVSTLTIQRTQQEDSAVYLCASSLGLAGGLNEQFFGPGTRLTVL.

The CDR3 protein is CASSLVGRTGSASEQYF. The CDR3 nucleotides read TGTGCCAGCAGCTTGGTTGGCCGGACAGGGTCGGCTAGCGAGCAGTATTTT. The chain uses TRBV5-6 and TRBJ2-3; TRBD1 aligns across 8 bases. CDR1 SGHDT and CDR2 YYEEEE come from the germline V gene. V lost 0 bases, J lost 11 bases, and 17 bases stayed unmatched. CDR3 size: 17 residues.

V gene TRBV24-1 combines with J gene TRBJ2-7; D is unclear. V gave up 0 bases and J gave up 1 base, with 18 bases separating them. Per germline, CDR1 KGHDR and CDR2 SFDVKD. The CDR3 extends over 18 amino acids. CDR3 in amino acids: CATSDLPNHLELSYEQYF. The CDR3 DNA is TGTGCCACCAGTGATTTGCCAAATCACCTAGAGCTTTCCTACGAGCAGTACTTC.

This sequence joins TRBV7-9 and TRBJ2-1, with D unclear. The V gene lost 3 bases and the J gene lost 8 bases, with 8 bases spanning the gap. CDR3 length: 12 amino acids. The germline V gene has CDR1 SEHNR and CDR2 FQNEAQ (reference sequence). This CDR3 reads CASSLGRDEQFF. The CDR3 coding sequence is TGTGCCAGCAGCTTGGGTCGGGATGAGCAGTTCTTC.

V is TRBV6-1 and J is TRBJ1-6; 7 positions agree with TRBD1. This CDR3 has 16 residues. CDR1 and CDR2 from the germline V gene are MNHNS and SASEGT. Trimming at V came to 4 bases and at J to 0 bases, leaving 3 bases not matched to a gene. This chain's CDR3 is CASSGGQSSYNSPLHF. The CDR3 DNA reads TGTGCCAGCAGTGGGGGACAGAGCTCCTATAATTCACCCCTCCACTTT.

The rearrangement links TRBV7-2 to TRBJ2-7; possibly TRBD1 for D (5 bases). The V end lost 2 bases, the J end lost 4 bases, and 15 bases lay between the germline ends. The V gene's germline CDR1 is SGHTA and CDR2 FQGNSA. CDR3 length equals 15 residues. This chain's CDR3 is CASSLLWGRGYEQYF. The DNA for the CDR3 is TGTGCCAGCAGCTTACTTTGGGGAAGGGGATACGAGCAGTACTTC.

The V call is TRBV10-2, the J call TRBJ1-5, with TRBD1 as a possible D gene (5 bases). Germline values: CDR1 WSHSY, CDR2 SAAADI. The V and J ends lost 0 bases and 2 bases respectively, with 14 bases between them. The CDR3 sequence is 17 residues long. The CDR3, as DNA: TGCGCCAGCAGTGAGTCGTTCAGGGCCAGCGGCAATCAGCCCCAGCATTTT. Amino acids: CASSESFRASGNQPQHF.

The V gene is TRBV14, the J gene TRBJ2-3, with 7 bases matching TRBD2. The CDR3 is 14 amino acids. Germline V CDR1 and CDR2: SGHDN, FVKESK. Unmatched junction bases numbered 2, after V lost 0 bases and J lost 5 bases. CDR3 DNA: TGTGCCAGCAGCCAAGAGAGGGAGGGAGATACGCAGTATTTT. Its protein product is CASSQEREGDTQYF. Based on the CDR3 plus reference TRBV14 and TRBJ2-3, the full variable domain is EAGVTQFPSHSVIEKGQTVTLRCDPISGHDNLYWYRRVMGKEIKFLLHFVKESKQDESGMPNNRFLAERTGGTYSTLKVQPAELEDSGVYFCASSQEREGDTQYFGPGTRLTVL.

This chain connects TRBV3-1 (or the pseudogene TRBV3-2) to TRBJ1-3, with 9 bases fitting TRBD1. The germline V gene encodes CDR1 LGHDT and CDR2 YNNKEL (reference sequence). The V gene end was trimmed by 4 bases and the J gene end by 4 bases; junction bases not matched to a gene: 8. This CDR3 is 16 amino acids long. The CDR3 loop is CASSPRDRVRGNTIYF. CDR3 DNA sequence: TGTGCCAGCAGCCCCCGGGACAGGGTGCGGGGAAACACCATATATTTT.

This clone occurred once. The CDR3, as DNA: TGCGCCAGCAGCCAAGAGGAGACTAACTATGGCTACACCTTC. Its protein is CASSQEETNYGYTF. The chain couples TRBV4-1 to TRBJ1-2; D gene unclear. This CDR3 is 14 amino acids long. V lost 0 bases and J lost 0, with 5 bases in between. Germline-derived CDR1 and CDR2 are MGHRA and YSYEKL.

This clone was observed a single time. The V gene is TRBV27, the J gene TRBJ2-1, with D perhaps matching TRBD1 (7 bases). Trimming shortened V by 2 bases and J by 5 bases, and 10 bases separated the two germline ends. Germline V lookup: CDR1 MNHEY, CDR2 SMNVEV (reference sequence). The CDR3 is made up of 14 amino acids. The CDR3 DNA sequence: TGTGCCAGCAGTTTACAGGGGGGAAACAATGAGCAGTTCTTC. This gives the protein CASSLQGGNNEQFF.

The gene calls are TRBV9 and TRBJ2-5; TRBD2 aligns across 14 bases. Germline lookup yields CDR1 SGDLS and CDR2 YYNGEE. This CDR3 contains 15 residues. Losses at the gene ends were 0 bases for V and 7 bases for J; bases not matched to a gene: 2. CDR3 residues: CASSVGTSGGRTQYF. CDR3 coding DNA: TGTGCCAGCAGCGTAGGGACTAGCGGGGGGAGGACCCAGTACTTC.

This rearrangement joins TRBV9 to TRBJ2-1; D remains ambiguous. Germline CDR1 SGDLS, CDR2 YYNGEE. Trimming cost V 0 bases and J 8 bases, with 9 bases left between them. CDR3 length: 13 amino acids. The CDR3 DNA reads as TGTGCCAGCAGCGTAGACGCCGGCGATGAGCAGTTCTTC. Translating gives CASSVDAGDEQFF.

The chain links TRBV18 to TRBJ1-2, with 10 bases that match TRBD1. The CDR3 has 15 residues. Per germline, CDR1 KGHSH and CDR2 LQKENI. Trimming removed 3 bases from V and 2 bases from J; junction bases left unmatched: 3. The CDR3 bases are TGTGCCAGCTCACCGGGGGGACAGGGGAACTATGGCTACACCTTC. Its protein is CASSPGGQGNYGYTF. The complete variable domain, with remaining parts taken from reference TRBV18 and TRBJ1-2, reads NAGVMQNPRHLVRRRGQEARLRCSPMKGHSHVYWYRQLPEEGLKFMVYLQKENIIDESGMPKERFSAEFPKEGPSILRIQQVVRGDSAAYFCASSPGGQGNYGYTFGSGTRLTVV.

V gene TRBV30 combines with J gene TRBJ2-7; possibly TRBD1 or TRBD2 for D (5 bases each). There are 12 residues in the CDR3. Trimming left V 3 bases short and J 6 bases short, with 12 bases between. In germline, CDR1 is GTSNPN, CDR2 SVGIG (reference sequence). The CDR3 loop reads CAWRWDLSEQYF. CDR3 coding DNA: TGTGCCTGGAGGTGGGACCTAAGCGAGCAGTACTTC. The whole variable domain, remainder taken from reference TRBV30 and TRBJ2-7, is SQTIHQWPATLVQPVGSPLSLECTVEGTSNPNLYWYRQAAGRGLQLLFYSVGIGQISSEVPQNLSASRPQDRQFILSSKKLLLSDSGFYLCAWRWDLSEQYFGPGTRLTVT.

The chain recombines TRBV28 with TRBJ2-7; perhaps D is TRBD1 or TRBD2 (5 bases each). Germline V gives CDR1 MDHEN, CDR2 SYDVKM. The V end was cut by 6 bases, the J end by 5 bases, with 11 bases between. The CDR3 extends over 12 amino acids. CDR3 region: CASRRGAHEQYF. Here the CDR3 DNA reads TGTGCCAGCAGGAGGGGAGCCCACGAGCAGTACTTC.

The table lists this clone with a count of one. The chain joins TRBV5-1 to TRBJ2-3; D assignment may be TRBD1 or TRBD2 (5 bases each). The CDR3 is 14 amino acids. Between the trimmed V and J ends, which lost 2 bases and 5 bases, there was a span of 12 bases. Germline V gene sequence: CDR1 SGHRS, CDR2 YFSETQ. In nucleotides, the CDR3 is TGCGCCAGCAGCTTTCGGGGCCCGAAAGATACGCAGTATTTT. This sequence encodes CASSFRGPKDTQYF.

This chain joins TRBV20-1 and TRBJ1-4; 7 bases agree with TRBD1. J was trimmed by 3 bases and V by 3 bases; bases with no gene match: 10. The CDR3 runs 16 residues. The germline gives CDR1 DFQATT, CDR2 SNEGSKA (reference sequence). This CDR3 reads CSASARQGRANEKLFF. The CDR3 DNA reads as TGCAGTGCTAGTGCCCGACAGGGCCGGGCTAATGAAAAACTGTTTTTT.

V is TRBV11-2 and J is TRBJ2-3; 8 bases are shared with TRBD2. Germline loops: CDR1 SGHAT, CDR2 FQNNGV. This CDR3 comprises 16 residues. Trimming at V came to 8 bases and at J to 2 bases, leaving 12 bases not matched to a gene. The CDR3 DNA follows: TGTGCCAGCTCCCTAGTGGTAGCGGGGAACACAGATACGCAGTATTTT. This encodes CASSLVVAGNTDTQYF. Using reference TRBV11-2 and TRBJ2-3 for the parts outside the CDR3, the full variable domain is EAGVAQSPRYKIIEKRQSVAFWCNPISGHATLYWYQQILGQGPKLLIQFQNNGVVDDSQLPKDRFSAERLKGVDSTLKIQPAKLEDSAVYLCASSLVVAGNTDTQYFGPGTRLTVL.